A single sample gave rise to the 30 T cell receptor beta chains below, sequenced in a study of shared clonotypes between healthy human individuals. The data were produced by immunoSEQ multiplex PCR, yet TCRdb's version contains in-frame clones alone and is incomplete. The sample holds approximately 2.1 million clones, approximately 93% seen once. Sequencing was done on a sample of naive CD4+ T cells from PBMCs. The sample's subset: CD45RA+ positively selected. The receptors originated from a man in his late teens or twenties in good health. Some clones in this sample may be carry-over from other donors' samples.

The chain joins TRBV2 to TRBJ2-7, with unresolved D. CDR1 is SNHLY, CDR2 FYNNEI, per germline. The CDR3 runs 11 residues. V lost 10 bases and J lost 0, with 7 bases in between. CDR3 sequence: CATTVSYEQYF. CDR3 sequence (DNA): TGTGCCACCACCGTCTCCTACGAGCAGTACTTC.

This clone was observed once. The V gene is TRBV28, the J gene TRBJ1-1, with TRBD1 identical over 7 bases. Unmatched junction bases numbered 6, after V lost 5 bases and J lost 3 bases. From germline, CDR1 is MDHEN and CDR2 SYDVKM. The CDR3 totals 14 residues. In DNA form, the CDR3 reads TGTGCCAGCAGTACGGGGACAGCTTACACTGAAGCTTTCTTT. Its translation is CASSTGTAYTEAFF.

V and J are TRBV7-3 and TRBJ1-2, with 7 bases that match TRBD1. Per germline, CDR1 SGHTA and CDR2 FQGTGA. This CDR3 has 13 amino acids. J gave up 9 bases and V 5 bases, and 9 bases lay outside the gene matches. The CDR3 region has the DNA TGTGCCAGCAGCAACCTAGACAGGGAAAGCTACACCTTC. This gives the protein CASSNLDRESYTF. The whole variable domain, remainder taken from reference TRBV7-3 and TRBJ1-2, is GAGVSQTPSNKVTEKGKYVELRCDPISGHTALYWYRQSLGQGPEFLIYFQGTGAADDSGLPNDRFFAVRPEGSVSTLKIQRTERGDSAVYLCASSNLDRESYTFGSGTRLTVV.

The chain joins TRBV5-1 to TRBJ2-1, with unresolved D. This CDR3 region has 14 residues. CDR1 and CDR2 (germline): SGHRS, YFSETQ. V dropped 0 bases and J dropped 12 bases, with 16 bases sitting between them. The CDR3 coding sequence is TGCGCCAGCAGCTTGGGCGCGGCGCGCAGAGGGCAGTTCTTC. Its translation is CASSLGAARRGQFF.

The chain links TRBV5-1 to TRBJ1-1; 7 bases are a match to TRBD1. The CDR3 extends over 14 amino acids. Losses at the gene ends were 6 bases for V and 1 base for J; bases not matched to a gene: 6. Per germline, CDR1 SGHRS and CDR2 YFSETQ. The DNA for the CDR3 is TGCGCCAGCACCTTACAGGGGCCGAACACTGAAGCTTTCTTT. Encoded protein: CASTLQGPNTEAFF.

This clone was seen once. The chain links TRBV4-2 to TRBJ2-7, with 8 bases identical to TRBD2. The CDR3 loop spans 15 amino acids. V lost 0 bases to trimming and J lost 6 bases; unmatched junction nucleotides: 7. Germline V CDR1 and CDR2: LGHNA, YNFKEQ. The chain's CDR3 is CASSQDTSGVFEQYF. In DNA form, the CDR3 reads TGTGCCAGCAGCCAAGATACTAGCGGAGTCTTCGAGCAGTACTTC.

The chain employs TRBV9 and TRBJ2-1, with TRBD1 matching 9 bases. Germline loops: CDR1 SGDLS, CDR2 YYNGEE. CDR3 length equals 14 residues. The ends lost 4 bases at V and 4 bases at J; junction bases unmatched: 3. The CDR3 nucleotides are TGTGCCAGCAGCCGGGACAGGGCTTACAATGAGCAGTTCTTC. It is translated as CASSRDRAYNEQFF.

The J gene is TRBJ1-2, the V gene TRBV2; TRBD1 might be the D (6 bases). The germline V gene has CDR1 SNHLY and CDR2 FYNNEI. Trimming shortened V by 4 bases and J by 6 bases, and 15 bases separated the two germline ends. The CDR3 sequence is 14 residues long. In DNA form, the CDR3 reads TGTGCCAGCAGTGGGGGGCAGGGGAGGAATGGCTACACCTTC. This sequence encodes CASSGGQGRNGYTF.

This clone was observed a handful of times. The sample holds other DNA sequences that translate to the same CDR3. The chain has TRBV6-5 and TRBJ1-1; D unclear. This CDR3 contains 13 residues. V was cut by 7 bases and J by 1 base, with 10 bases left in between. Germline V gene data show CDR1 as MNHEY and CDR2 as SVGAGI. The CDR3 spells CASTRGRNTEAFF. The DNA of the CDR3 is TGTGCCAGCACTCGAGGGAGGAACACTGAAGCTTTCTTT.

This clone came up a few times. The V and J genes are TRBV30 and TRBJ2-1, with 8 positions matching TRBD1. V lost 5 bases, J lost 2 bases, and 2 bases stayed unmatched. Germline CDR1 and CDR2: GTSNPN and SVGIG (reference sequence). CDR3 size: 13 residues. The CDR3 spells CAWDRGTYNEQFF. The DNA for the CDR3 is TGTGCCTGGGACAGGGGAACCTACAATGAGCAGTTCTTC.

The chain joins TRBV28 to TRBJ2-1; 8 bases map to TRBD2. Germline loops: CDR1 MDHEN, CDR2 SYDVKM. With V trimmed by 4 bases and J by 6 bases, 8 bases remained unmatched. The CDR3 loop spans 15 amino acids. This CDR3 is CASSSPGGRPNEQFF. CDR3 nucleotide sequence: TGTGCCAGCAGTTCCCCCGGCGGGAGGCCCAATGAGCAGTTCTTC.

This chain connects TRBV29-1 to TRBJ2-5, with 7 positions matching TRBD1. V was pared by 7 bases and J by 3 bases, with 2 bases of the junction left unmatched. This CDR3 contains 11 residues. Germline assignment: CDR1 SQVTM and CDR2 ANQGSEA. The CDR3 coding sequence is TGCAGCGCGGGACAGAAAGAGACCCAGTACTTC. Translated, it gives CSAGQKETQYF.

V usage is TRBV6-5 and J usage is TRBJ1-3; D is perhaps TRBD1 (5 bases). The CDR3 spans 15 residues. Trimming took off 6 bases at V and 0 bases at J, with 12 bases between the two ends. CDR1 is MNHEY, CDR2 SVGAGI, per germline. This CDR3 reads CASSLRDGSGNTIYF. In DNA form, the CDR3 reads TGTGCCAGCAGCCTACGGGACGGCTCTGGAAACACCATATATTTT.

The table lists this clone with a count of one. The rearrangement joins TRBV7-9 to TRBJ2-7; 10 bases agree with TRBD2. Germline V lookup: CDR1 SEHNR, CDR2 FQNEAQ (reference sequence). The CDR3 loop spans 15 amino acids. V dropped 8 bases and J dropped 2; count of bases not matched to a gene: 9. The CDR3 protein is CASGPGLAATYEQYF. The CDR3 coding sequence is TGTGCCAGCGGACCCGGACTAGCGGCTACCTACGAGCAGTACTTC.

This chain uses TRBV13 with TRBJ2-1; D uncertain. CDR1 and CDR2 from the germline V gene are PRHDT and FYEKMQ (reference sequence). V gave up 0 bases and J gave up 2 bases, with 11 bases separating them. The length of the CDR3 is 16 residues. Here the CDR3 reads CASSLGAWATYNEQFF. As DNA, the CDR3 is TGTGCCAGCAGCTTAGGAGCCTGGGCGACCTACAATGAGCAGTTCTTC.

This clone appeared once. The chain carries TRBV19 and TRBJ2-7; the match to TRBD2 covers 11 bases. The CDR3 extends over 15 amino acids. Unmatched junction bases numbered 5, after V lost 4 bases and J lost 3 bases. In germline, CDR1 is LNHDA, CDR2 SQIVND (reference sequence). CDR3 protein: CASSTQGLADYEQYF. The CDR3 nucleotides read TGTGCCAGTAGTACCCAGGGACTAGCGGACTACGAGCAGTACTTC.

This clone was seen only once. The chain links TRBV25-1 to TRBJ1-2; tentative D call: TRBD1 (5 bases). CDR1 is MGHDK, CDR2 SYGVNS, per germline. The CDR3 has 16 amino acids. V was pared by 4 bases and J by 4 bases, with 19 bases between. Here the CDR3 reads CASSGPGSHTLYGYTF. CDR3 DNA sequence: TGTGCCAGCAGTGGTCCAGGGTCCCACACCCTCTATGGCTACACCTTC.

The chain joins TRBV14 to TRBJ1-2, with no clear D. V shed 0 bases and J shed 2 bases, with 10 bases lying between them. The CDR3 has 15 residues. From germline, CDR1 is SGHDN and CDR2 FVKESK. In DNA form, the CDR3 reads TGTGCCAGCAGCCAAGATTGGAGAGGGAACTATGGCTACACCTTC. This codes for CASSQDWRGNYGYTF.

The chain carries TRBV2 and TRBJ1-1; D remains ambiguous. CDR3 length equals 13 residues. V was shortened by 3 bases and J by 3 bases, with 8 bases between the two germline ends. Per germline, CDR1 SNHLY and CDR2 FYNNEI. CDR3 sequence: CASSDDVYTEAFF. The CDR3 DNA follows: TGTGCCAGCAGTGATGACGTGTACACTGAAGCTTTCTTT. Filled out from reference TRBV2 and TRBJ1-1, the complete variable domain reads EPEVTQTPSHQVTQMGQEVILRCVPISNHLYFYWYRQILGQKVEFLVSFYNNEISEKSEIFDDQFSVERPDGSNFTLKIRSTKLEDSAMYFCASSDDVYTEAFFGQGTRLTVV.

CDR3 sequence: CAWKKQGNPAPLHF. As DNA, the CDR3 is TGTGCCTGGAAAAAACAGGGGAATCCGGCACCCCTCCACTTT. The V gene is TRBV30, the J gene TRBJ1-6; 7 bases agree with TRBD1. The CDR3 runs to 14 residues. CDR1 is GTSNPN and CDR2 is SVGIG in the germline V gene (reference sequence). With 4 bases clipped from V and 11 bases from J, the junction kept 11 bases outside the gene matches.

This chain uses TRBV28 with TRBJ1-1; D unresolved. V lost 3 bases, J lost 4 bases, and 6 bases lay in between. This CDR3 spans 12 amino acids. CDR1 and CDR2 from the germline V gene are MDHEN and SYDVKM. CDR3 sequence (DNA): TGTGCCAGCAGTTTCCGACGCACTGAAGCTTTCTTT. It translates to CASSFRRTEAFF.

The chain uses TRBV7-9 and TRBJ1-4; D unclear. The CDR3 is 14 amino acids. Germline V CDR1 and CDR2: SEHNR, FQNEAQ (reference sequence). V shed 5 bases and J shed 7 bases, with 14 bases lying between them. The CDR3 DNA sequence: TGTGCCAGCAGCGCAGAGGTGGTCGTTGAAAAACTGTTTTTT. Translated: CASSAEVVVEKLFF.

This clone was recorded only once. The V call is TRBV11-2, the J call TRBJ1-1, with a weak D call TRBD1 (6 bases). The germline gives CDR1 SGHAT, CDR2 FQNNGV. This CDR3 spans 15 amino acids. V dropped 3 bases and J dropped 0 bases, with 11 bases sitting between them. The CDR3 region has the DNA TGTGCCAGCAGCTTCGCCGGACAGATGAACACTGAAGCTTTCTTT. Translation gives CASSFAGQMNTEAFF.

V is TRBV10-3 and J is TRBJ2-4; 15 bases agree with TRBD2. The trim removed 4 bases at V and 6 bases at J, leaving 4 bases unmatched. The germline CDR1 and CDR2 sequences are ENHRY and SYGVKD. This CDR3 has 16 amino acids. DNA for the CDR3: TGTGCCATCAGTGGGACTAGCGGGAGGGCCGGAAACATTCAGTACTTC. This gives the protein CAISGTSGRAGNIQYF.

As DNA, the CDR3 is TGTGCCAGTAGTATGCGGGGACGGAACACTGAAGCTTTCTTT. It codes for CASSMRGRNTEAFF. V is TRBV19 and J is TRBJ1-1, with D perhaps matching TRBD1 (5 bases). This CDR3 has 14 amino acids. V gave up 3 bases and J gave up 1 base, with 9 bases separating them. Germline CDR1 reads LNHDA; CDR2 reads SQIVND (reference sequence).

The CDR3 DNA is TGTGCCAGCTTGGACTCTATGGACACTGAAGCTTTCTTT. Encoded protein: CASLDSMDTEAFF. This chain links TRBV18 with TRBJ1-1; unclear D gene. This CDR3 is 13 amino acids long. V was cut by 7 bases and J by 3 bases, with 12 bases left in between. Germline V gene sequence: CDR1 KGHSH, CDR2 LQKENI.

The chain has TRBV28 and TRBJ2-3, with D tentatively TRBD1 or TRBD2 (5 bases each). V was clipped by 3 bases and J by 3 bases, with 16 bases between them. Germline V gene sequence: CDR1 MDHEN, CDR2 SYDVKM. This CDR3 region has 16 residues. CDR3 in amino acids: CASSLWGSKGTDTQYF. CDR3 DNA: TGTGCCAGCAGTTTGTGGGGGAGTAAGGGTACAGATACGCAGTATTTT.

This clone was seen once. The chain uses TRBV5-1 and TRBJ2-7; 11 bases align to TRBD2. J was trimmed by 6 bases and V by 9 bases; bases with no gene match: 11. The CDR3 contains 14 residues. Germline V gene sequence: CDR1 SGHRS, CDR2 YFSETQ. The CDR3 protein is CANALLAGEGEQYF. The CDR3 nucleotides read TGCGCCAACGCATTACTAGCGGGAGAGGGCGAGCAGTACTTC. Full variable domain (missing parts from reference TRBV5-1 and TRBJ2-7): KAGVTQTPRYLIKTRGQQVTLSCSPISGHRSVSWYQQTPGQGLQFLFEYFSETQRNKGNFPGRFSGRQFSNSRSEMNVSTLELGDSALYLCANALLAGEGEQYFGPGTRLTVT.

The V gene is TRBV13, the J gene TRBJ1-5; a weak D match, TRBD1 (6 bases). Trimming pared 6 bases from V and 7 bases from J, leaving 13 bases between. The CDR3 contains 13 residues. Germline V lookup: CDR1 PRHDT, CDR2 FYEKMQ (reference sequence). This CDR3 reads CASSLNREQPQHF. DNA for the CDR3: TGTGCCAGCAGTTTAAACAGGGAACAGCCCCAGCATTTT.

The chain uses TRBV9 and TRBJ2-7, with a tentative D call TRBD2 (5 bases). This CDR3 region has 15 residues. CDR1 is SGDLS and CDR2 is YYNGEE in the germline V gene. Trimming shortened V by 2 bases and J by 3 bases, and 15 bases separated the two germline ends. CDR3 sequence reads: CASSVGASRSYEQYF. CDR3 sequence (DNA): TGTGCCAGCAGCGTTGGCGCTAGCCGGAGCTACGAGCAGTACTTC. The complete variable domain, with remaining parts taken from reference TRBV9 and TRBJ2-7, reads DSGVTQTPKHLITATGQRVTLRCSPRSGDLSVYWYQQSLDQGLQFLIQYYNGEERAKGNILERFSAQQFPDLHSELNLSSLELGDSALYFCASSVGASRSYEQYFGPGTRLTVT.